This T cell receptor (beta chain) was found in a study of cytomegalovirus exposure and HLA in healthy donors. Study-wide background: Earlier work reported 117 million unique TCR beta sequences from approximately 180 million T cells. Notes on the study in general: TCR beta V- and J-gene trimming, according to a later analysis, was linked to a missense DCLRE1C variant. In a later analysis, about 17,000 TCR beta sequences were associated with HLA alleles at 0.05 false discovery rate.

V shed 2 bases, J shed 4 bases, and the junction held 3 bases outside the gene matches. The CDR3 length is 16 residues. Germline V lookup: CDR1 KGHSH, CDR2 LQKENI. The PCR used 60 Vbeta and 13 Jbeta primers. The method was immunoSEQ multiplex PCR; TCRdb's version includes in-frame clones alone and lacks a portion of them. This sample yields 100,000 to 150,000 clones, of which around 77% are seen a single time; 4.5% to 5.5% belongs to the top ten. Healthy bone marrow donors made up the donors. About this clone: Its target is not known.

The sample was PBMCs. This chain connects TRBV18 to TRBJ2-2; 11 bases agree with TRBD2. This TCR was recovered from a man younger than 40 in good health and CMV-seronegative. CDR3 sequence reads: CASSPTSGGRTGELFF. CDR3 nucleotide sequence: TGTGCCAGCTCACCAACTAGCGGGGGCCGCACCGGGGAGCTGTTTTTT. Full variable domain (remainder filled in from reference TRBV18 and TRBJ2-2): NAGVMQNPRHLVRRRGQEARLRCSPMKGHSHVYWYRQLPEEGLKFMVYLQKENIIDESGMPKERFSAEFPKEGPSILRIQQVVRGDSAAYFCASSPTSGGRTGELFFGEGSRLTVL.